These 16 T cell receptor beta chains came from one sample sequenced in a study of shared clonotypes between healthy human individuals. Sequenced by immunoSEQ multiplex PCR; TCRdb stores in-frame clones only, minus some. The sample consists of under 2,500,000 clones, approximately 96% of them appearing once. The sequenced sample consisted of naive CD4+ T cells sorted from blood. The sample's subset: CD45RA+ positively selected. These receptors all stem from a man aged 18 to 30 in good health.

The V gene is TRBV2, the J gene TRBJ1-2, with 7 positions matching TRBD1. CDR1 is SNHLY, CDR2 FYNNEI, per germline. This CDR3 has 15 amino acids. Trimming removed 6 bases from V and 2 bases from J; junction bases left unmatched: 9. Here the CDR3 DNA reads TGTGCCAGCAGCGACCAAGTACAGGGGAACTATGGCTACACCTTC. Translated, it gives CASSDQVQGNYGYTF.

The chain recombines TRBV5-8 with TRBJ2-1, with D maybe TRBD2 (5 bases). Trimming took 7 bases from V and 12 from J, leaving 17 bases between them. Germline lookup yields CDR1 SGHTS and CDR2 YDEGEE. This CDR3 is built from 12 residues. DNA of the CDR3: TGTGCCAGCCACCTTAGGTCCCGGGGGCAGTTCTTC. It codes for CASHLRSRGQFF.

In its sample, this clone was seen a few times. The genes are TRBV11-2 and TRBJ1-1; possibly TRBD1 for D (6 bases). CDR1 and CDR2 (germline): SGHAT, FQNNGV. CDR3 size: 14 residues. Trimming removed 2 bases at V and 4 bases at J, with 11 bases between. CDR3 DNA: TGTGCCAGCAGCTTAACGGGGGCTGGCACTGAAGCTTTCTTT. This gives the protein CASSLTGAGTEAFF.

V and J are TRBV10-2 and TRBJ1-4; D remains ambiguous. The CDR3 totals 11 residues. Per the germline V gene, CDR1 is WSHSY and CDR2 is SAAADI. The V gene lost 4 bases and the J gene lost 12 bases, with 9 bases spanning the gap. CDR3 sequence reads: CASSGRGELFF. In DNA form, the CDR3 reads TGCGCCAGCAGTGGGCGGGGAGAACTGTTTTTT.

Regarding this clone: This same CDR3 is encoded by further DNA sequences in the sample. This chain links TRBV18 with TRBJ1-2; TRBD1 matches 7 bases. In germline, CDR1 is KGHSH, CDR2 LQKENI. The ends lost 3 bases at V and 7 bases at J; junction bases unmatched: 5. The CDR3 contains 13 residues. CDR3 region: CASSPDRVVGYTF. CDR3 DNA: TGTGCCAGCTCACCCGACAGGGTTGTTGGCTACACCTTC.

This sequence joins TRBV30 and TRBJ2-1; D is unclear. The V end was cut by 0 bases, the J end by 5 bases, with 14 bases between. From germline, CDR1 is GTSNPN and CDR2 SVGIG (reference sequence). This CDR3 has 15 amino acids. The CDR3 sequence is CAWSVWSDVDNEQFF. The CDR3 DNA sequence: TGTGCCTGGAGTGTATGGAGCGATGTGGACAATGAGCAGTTCTTC.

The chain carries TRBV10-3 and TRBJ2-2, with TRBD2 identical over 7 bases. The CDR3 length is 16 residues. V was pared by 0 bases and J by 5 bases, with 6 bases of the junction left unmatched. CDR1 is ENHRY and CDR2 is SYGVKD in the germline V gene. This chain's CDR3 is CAISESEGGPTGELFF. The CDR3 coding sequence is TGTGCCATCAGTGAGTCTGAGGGAGGGCCTACCGGGGAGCTGTTTTTT.

The chain has TRBV25-1 and TRBJ1-1, with a possible D match to TRBD1 (5 bases). V lost 4 bases to trimming and J lost 2 bases, with 11 bases between them. The germline V gene has CDR1 MGHDK and CDR2 SYGVNS. This CDR3 spans 14 amino acids. CDR3 amino acids: CASSVAGTNTEAFF. CDR3 DNA: TGTGCCAGCAGTGTGGCAGGGACTAACACTGAAGCTTTCTTT. The full variable domain, completed using reference TRBV25-1 and TRBJ1-1, is EADIYQTPRYLVIGTGKKITLECSQTMGHDKMYWYQQDPGMELHLIHYSYGVNSTEKGDLSSESTVSRIRTEHFPLTLESARPSHTSQYLCASSVAGTNTEAFFGQGTRLTVV.

With regard to this clone: Different DNA sequences within this sample yield the same CDR3. The chain couples TRBV10-1 to TRBJ2-7; the match to TRBD1 covers 8 bases. Germline V lookup: CDR1 WNHNN, CDR2 SYGVQD (reference sequence). Unmatched junction bases numbered 1, after V lost 5 bases and J lost 1 base. The CDR3 length is 13 residues. The CDR3 loop is CASSRTGSYEQYF. The DNA of the CDR3 is TGCGCCAGCAGTAGGACAGGGTCCTACGAGCAGTACTTC.

The genes are TRBV9 and TRBJ2-1, with D unresolved. The CDR3 is 13 amino acids. V was trimmed by 4 bases and J by 6 bases, leaving 11 bases between them. Germline CDR1 SGDLS, CDR2 YYNGEE. CDR3 DNA: TGTGCCAGCAGCCCCGGATTCGTCAATGAGCAGTTCTTC. Translated: CASSPGFVNEQFF.

The chain carries TRBV6-1 and TRBJ2-1, with TRBD1 matching 8 bases. Germline V lookup: CDR1 MNHNS, CDR2 SASEGT. V dropped 1 base and J dropped 6; count of bases not matched to a gene: 2. The CDR3 runs to 14 residues. DNA for the CDR3: TGTGCCAGCAGTGAAGTTGACAGGGGCAATGAGCAGTTCTTC. Protein: CASSEVDRGNEQFF.

The chain couples TRBV5-1 to TRBJ1-1; D gene unclear. This CDR3 has 15 residues. Trimming pared 4 bases from V and 1 base from J, leaving 14 bases between. Germline V lookup: CDR1 SGHRS, CDR2 YFSETQ. CDR3 sequence reads: CASSPRQDRNTEAFF. The CDR3 DNA sequence: TGCGCCAGCAGCCCCCGGCAGGACCGGAACACTGAAGCTTTCTTT.

The J gene is TRBJ2-7, the V gene TRBV18; 8 nucleotides line up with TRBD1. Trimming took 1 base from V and 6 from J; bases not matched to a gene: 11. From germline, CDR1 is KGHSH and CDR2 LQKENI. This CDR3 comprises 16 residues. CDR3 DNA sequence: TGTGCCAGCTCACCACGGACAGGGAATCCAAAATTCGAGCAGTACTTC. This translates into CASSPRTGNPKFEQYF. The full variable domain, rest sourced from reference TRBV18 and TRBJ2-7, is NAGVMQNPRHLVRRRGQEARLRCSPMKGHSHVYWYRQLPEEGLKFMVYLQKENIIDESGMPKERFSAEFPKEGPSILRIQQVVRGDSAAYFCASSPRTGNPKFEQYFGPGTRLTVT.

This rearrangement joins TRBV27 to TRBJ2-1; 7 bases are a match to TRBD1. The CDR3 spans 15 residues. The V gene end was trimmed by 5 bases and the J gene end by 4 bases; junction bases not matched to a gene: 8. In germline, CDR1 is MNHEY, CDR2 SMNVEV (reference sequence). The CDR3 coding sequence is TGTGCCAGCAGTGTGGACAGGAGACTTTACAATGAGCAGTTCTTC. Protein product: CASSVDRRLYNEQFF.

The V gene is TRBV4-1, the J gene TRBJ1-5, with D tentatively TRBD1 (6 bases). Germline V gene data show CDR1 as MGHRA and CDR2 as YSYEKL. This CDR3 is built from 14 residues. V was clipped by 0 bases and J by 7 bases, with 10 bases between them. The CDR3 loop is CASSQEGGQQPQHF. The CDR3 bases are TGCGCCAGCAGCCAAGAAGGGGGGCAACAGCCCCAGCATTTT.

This clone is a singleton in its sample. The chain employs TRBV6-1 and TRBJ2-3; possibly TRBD2 for D (7 bases). CDR3 size: 14 residues. Trimming stripped 5 bases from V and 3 bases from J, with 12 bases between. CDR1 is MNHNS, CDR2 SASEGT, per germline. The CDR3 protein is CASSRGAATDTQYF. The CDR3 DNA sequence: TGTGCCAGCAGTCGGGGGGCAGCGACAGATACGCAGTATTTT.